This T cell receptor (beta chain) was found in a study of blood T cell repertoires in COVID-19. Study information: Samples representing acute and convalescent COVID-19 were sourced from the United States, Italy and Spain. From T cells, B-cell-depleted T cells, or PBMCs came the material, which was cDNA or gDNA.

Per the original methods: Reference gene primers were amplified, and this amplification served to estimate nucleated cell counts. Assay used: immunoSEQ multiplex PCR; TCRdb lists only in-frame clones, some missing. That table furnishes V, J and clone size, whereas the DNA furnished D and trimming. This sample has some 160,000 clones, with around 85% found just once. The V gene lost 0 bases and the J gene lost 0 bases, with 9 bases spanning the gap. The CDR3 sequence is 15 residues long. CDR1 SGHKS and CDR2 YYEKEE come from the germline V gene (reference sequence). Enrolment of Seattle patients took place during active infection, and they were followed longitudinally.

The source is a woman over 75 with COVID-19, enrolled during active disease. The chain combines TRBV5-5 with TRBJ1-1; no definite D call. The source material was peripheral blood. CDR3 region: CASSLVPGLNTEAFF. The CDR3 nucleotides read TGTGCCAGCAGCTTGGTGCCAGGATTGAACACTGAAGCTTTCTTT.